The sequence of this TCR beta chain was determined in a study of blood T cell repertoires in COVID-19. Grouping used clinical history reported by participants in a survey and questionnaire. This CDR3 has 15 residues. Looked up from germline, CDR1 is SGHTS and CDR2 is YDEGEE. V was clipped by 4 bases and J by 1 base, with 12 bases between them. The protocol was immunoSEQ multiplex PCR, while the TCRdb copy is restricted to in-frame clones and leaves out a portion. The sample consists of 350,000 to 400,000 clones, 88% of them appearing once. Sequencing was done on a sample of PBMCs or T cells enriched from blood (not recorded which). The chain links TRBV5-8 to TRBJ1-5; D is uncertain. The clonotype was recovered from a woman aged 18 to 35 who had recovered from COVID-19. Written as DNA, the CDR3 is TGTGCCAGCAGCACCCGGACGGGGAGCAATCAGCCCCAGCATTTT. This codes for CASSTRTGSNQPQHF. The whole variable domain, remainder taken from reference TRBV5-8 and TRBJ1-5, is EAGVTQSPTHLIKTRGQQATLRCSPISGHTSVYWYQQALGLGLQFLLWYDEGEERNRGNFPPRFSGRQFPNYSSELNVNALELEDSALYLCASSTRTGSNQPQHFGDGTRLSIL.